The clone carrying this T cell receptor beta chain was detected only a few times. The record originates from a study of blood T cells in healthy people across ages. This CDR3 spans 15 amino acids. Per the germline V gene, CDR1 is MNHEY and CDR2 is SMNVEV (reference sequence). With V trimmed by 6 bases and J by 4 bases, 9 bases remained unmatched. With a J-beta primer mix and a sample-barcoded 5' primer, a second PCR ran roughly 6 to 11 cycles. Via MiXCR, TCRdb re-called the 5' RACE reads, giving one row per CDR3 protein. The sample lists roughly 1,000,000 distinct CDR3 sequences, almost 25% occurring once. The sample was also linked to a second study, of T cells of mothers and their children.

This TCR derives from a girl aged 2-10 years in good health. The rearrangement joins TRBV27 to TRBJ2-5, with TRBD2 matching 9 bases. The sequencing sample was made of blood. The CDR3 loop is CASSPFLAGIETQYF. CDR3 sequence (DNA): TGTGCCAGCAGCCCGTTTCTAGCGGGGATAGAGACCCAGTACTTC.